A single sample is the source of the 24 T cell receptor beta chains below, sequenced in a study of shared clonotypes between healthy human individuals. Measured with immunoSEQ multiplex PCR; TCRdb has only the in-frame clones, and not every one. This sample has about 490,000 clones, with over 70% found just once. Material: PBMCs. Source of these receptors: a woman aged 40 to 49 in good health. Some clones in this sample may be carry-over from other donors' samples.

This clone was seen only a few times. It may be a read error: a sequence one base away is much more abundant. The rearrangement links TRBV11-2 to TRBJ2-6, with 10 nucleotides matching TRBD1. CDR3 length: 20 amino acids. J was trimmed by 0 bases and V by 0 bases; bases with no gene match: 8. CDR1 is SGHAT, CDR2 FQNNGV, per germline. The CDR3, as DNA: TGTGCCAGCAGCTTAGATGGGCAGACAGGGGGCGGCTCTGGGGCCAACGTCCTGACTTTC. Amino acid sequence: CASSLDGQTGGGSGANVLTF.

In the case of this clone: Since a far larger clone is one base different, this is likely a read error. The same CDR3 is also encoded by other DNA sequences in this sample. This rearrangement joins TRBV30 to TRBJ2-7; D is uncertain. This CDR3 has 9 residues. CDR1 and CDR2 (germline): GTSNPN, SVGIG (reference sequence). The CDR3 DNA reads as TGTGCCTTCCGTGGTGTGCAGTACTTT. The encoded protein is CAFRGVQYF.

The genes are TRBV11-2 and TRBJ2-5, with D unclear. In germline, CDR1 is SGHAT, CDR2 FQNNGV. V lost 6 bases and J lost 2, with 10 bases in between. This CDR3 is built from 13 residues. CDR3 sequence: CASRPHPQETQYF. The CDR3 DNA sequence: TGTGCCAGCAGACCCCACCCTCAAGAGACCCAGTACTTC.

CDR3 protein: CASSLVSAGETQYF. In DNA, the CDR3 is TGCGCCAGCAGCTTGGTTAGTGCCGGGGAGACCCAGTACTTC. The chain links TRBV5-1 to TRBJ2-5; D remains unclear. CDR3 length equals 14 residues. CDR1 SGHRS and CDR2 YFSETQ come from the germline V gene. The ends were cut back, 0 bases at V and 5 bases at J, with 11 bases in the middle.

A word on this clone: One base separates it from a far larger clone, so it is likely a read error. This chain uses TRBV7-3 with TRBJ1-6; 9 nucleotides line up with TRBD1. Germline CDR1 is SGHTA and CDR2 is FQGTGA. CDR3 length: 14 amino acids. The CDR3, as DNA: TGTGCCAGCAGCGTGACAGGGGGTAATTCACCCTTCCACTTT. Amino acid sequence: CASSVTGGNSPFHF.

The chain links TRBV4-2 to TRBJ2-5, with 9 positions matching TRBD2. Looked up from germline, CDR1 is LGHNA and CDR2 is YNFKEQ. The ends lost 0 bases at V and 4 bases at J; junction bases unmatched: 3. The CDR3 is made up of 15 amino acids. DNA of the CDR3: TGTGCCAGCAGCCAAGAGCGGGAGGGAGTAGAGACCCAGTACTTC. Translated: CASSQEREGVETQYF.

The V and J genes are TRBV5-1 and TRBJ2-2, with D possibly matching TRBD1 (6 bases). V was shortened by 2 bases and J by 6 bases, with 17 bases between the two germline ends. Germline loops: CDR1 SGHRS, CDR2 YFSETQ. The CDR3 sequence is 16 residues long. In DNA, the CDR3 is TGCGCCAGCAGCTTATCAGGGGAAACGAGGGCCGGGGAGCTGTTTTTT. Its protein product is CASSLSGETRAGELFF.

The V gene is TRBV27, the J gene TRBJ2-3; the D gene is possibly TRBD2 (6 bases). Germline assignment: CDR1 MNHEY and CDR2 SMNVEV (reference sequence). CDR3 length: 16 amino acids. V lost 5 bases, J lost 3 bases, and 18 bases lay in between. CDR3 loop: CASSIVDGTGTDTQYF. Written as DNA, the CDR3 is TGTGCCAGCAGTATCGTGGATGGGACTGGTACAGATACGCAGTATTTT.

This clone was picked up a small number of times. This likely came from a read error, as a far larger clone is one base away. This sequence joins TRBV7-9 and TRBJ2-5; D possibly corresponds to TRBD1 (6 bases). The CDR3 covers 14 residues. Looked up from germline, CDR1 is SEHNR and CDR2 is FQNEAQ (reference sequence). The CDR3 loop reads CVSSLVGQNRAQYF. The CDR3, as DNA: TGTGTCAGCAGCTTAGTTGGACAGAACCGAGCCCAGTACTTC.

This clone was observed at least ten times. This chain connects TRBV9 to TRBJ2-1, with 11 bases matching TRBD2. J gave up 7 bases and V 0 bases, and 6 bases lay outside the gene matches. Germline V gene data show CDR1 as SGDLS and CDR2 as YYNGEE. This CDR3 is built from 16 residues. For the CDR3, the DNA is TGTGCCAGCAGCGTAGTTAGCGGGAGGGCCCAGAATGAGCAGTTCTTC. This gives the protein CASSVVSGRAQNEQFF.

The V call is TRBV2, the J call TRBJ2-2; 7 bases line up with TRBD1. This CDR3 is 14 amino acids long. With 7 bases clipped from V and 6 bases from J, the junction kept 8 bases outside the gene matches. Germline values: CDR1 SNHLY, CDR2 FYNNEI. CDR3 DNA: TGTGCCAGCACCAGAGAAGGGGGCCCCGGGGAGCTGTTTTTT. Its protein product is CASTREGGPGELFF.

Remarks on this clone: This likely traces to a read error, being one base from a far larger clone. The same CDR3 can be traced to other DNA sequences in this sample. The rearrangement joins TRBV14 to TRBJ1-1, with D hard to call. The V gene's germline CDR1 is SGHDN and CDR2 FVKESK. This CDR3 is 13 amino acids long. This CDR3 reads CASSQVDGTEAFF. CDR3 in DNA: TGTGCAAGCAGCCAAGTAGACGGCACTGAAGCTTTCTTT.

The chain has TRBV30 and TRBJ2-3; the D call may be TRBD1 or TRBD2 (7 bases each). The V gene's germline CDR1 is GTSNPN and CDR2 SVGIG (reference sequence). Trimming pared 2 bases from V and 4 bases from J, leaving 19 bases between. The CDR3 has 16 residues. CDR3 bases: TGTGCCTGGAGTACCCATCCAGGGGGGGGGTCAGATACGCAGTATTTT. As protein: CAWSTHPGGGSDTQYF.

CDR3 region: CASSLGGTANNNEQFF. The CDR3 DNA is TGTGCCAGCAGCTTGGGCGGTACCGCCAATAACAATGAGCAGTTCTTC. The chain uses TRBV5-4 and TRBJ2-1; D gene uncertain. Germline V gives CDR1 SGHNT, CDR2 YYREEE (reference sequence). The length of the CDR3 is 16 residues. The germline V and J ends were trimmed by 0 bases and 5 bases, with 15 bases remaining between them.

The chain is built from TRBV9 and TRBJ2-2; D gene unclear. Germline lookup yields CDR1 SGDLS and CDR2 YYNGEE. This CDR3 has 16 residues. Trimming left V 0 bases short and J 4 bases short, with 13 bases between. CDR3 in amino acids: CASSVGVGGSTGELFF. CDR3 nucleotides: TGTGCCAGCAGCGTAGGGGTGGGCGGTTCCACCGGGGAGCTGTTTTTT.

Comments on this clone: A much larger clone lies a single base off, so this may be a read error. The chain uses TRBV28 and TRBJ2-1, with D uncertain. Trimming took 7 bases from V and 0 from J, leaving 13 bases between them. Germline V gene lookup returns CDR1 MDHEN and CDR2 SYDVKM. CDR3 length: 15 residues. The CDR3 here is CASTHRWSSYNEQFF. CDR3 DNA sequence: TGTGCCAGCACCCATAGGTGGAGCTCCTACAATGAGCAGTTCTTC.

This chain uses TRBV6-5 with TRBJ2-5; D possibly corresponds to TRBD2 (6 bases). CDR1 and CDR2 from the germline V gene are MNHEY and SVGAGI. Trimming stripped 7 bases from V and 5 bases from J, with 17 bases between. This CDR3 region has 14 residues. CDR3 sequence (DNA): TGTGCCAGCACCCCGCAACCGGCGGGGGAGACCCAGTACTTC. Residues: CASTPQPAGETQYF.

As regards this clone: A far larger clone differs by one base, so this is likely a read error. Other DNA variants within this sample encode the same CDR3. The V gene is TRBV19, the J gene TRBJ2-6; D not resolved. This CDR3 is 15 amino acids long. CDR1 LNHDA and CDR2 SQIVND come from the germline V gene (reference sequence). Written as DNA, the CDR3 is TGCGCCAGTAGTATCCATTACTCTGGGGCCAACGTCCTGACTTTC. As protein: CASSIHYSGANVLTF. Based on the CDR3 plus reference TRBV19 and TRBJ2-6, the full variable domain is DGGITQSPKYLFRKEGQNVTLSCEQNLNHDAMYWYRQDPGQGLRLIYYSQIVNDFQKGDIAEGYSVSREKKESFPLTVTSAQKNPTAFYLCASSIHYSGANVLTFGAGSRLTVL.

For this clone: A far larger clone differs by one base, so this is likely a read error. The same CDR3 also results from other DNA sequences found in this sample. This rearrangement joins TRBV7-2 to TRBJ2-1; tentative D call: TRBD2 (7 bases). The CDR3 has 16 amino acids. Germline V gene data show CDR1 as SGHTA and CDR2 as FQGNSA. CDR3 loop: CASSLVAGAEYNEQFF. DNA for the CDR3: TGTGCCAGCAGCTTAGTTGCGGGGGCGGAGTACAATGAGCAATTCTTC.

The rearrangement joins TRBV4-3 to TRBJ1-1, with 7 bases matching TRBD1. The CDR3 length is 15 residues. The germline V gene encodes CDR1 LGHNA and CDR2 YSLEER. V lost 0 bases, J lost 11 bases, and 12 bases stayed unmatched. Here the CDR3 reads CASSQEGSTGSYAFF. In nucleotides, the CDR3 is TGCGCCAGCAGCCAAGAGGGTTCGACAGGGTCTTATGCTTTCTTT.

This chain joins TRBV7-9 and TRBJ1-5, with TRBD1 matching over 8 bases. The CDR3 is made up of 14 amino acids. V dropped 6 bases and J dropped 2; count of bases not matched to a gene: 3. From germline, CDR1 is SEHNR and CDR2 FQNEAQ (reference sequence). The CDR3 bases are TGTGCCAGCAGTGACAGGGGTGGCAATCAGCCCCAGCATTTT. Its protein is CASSDRGGNQPQHF.

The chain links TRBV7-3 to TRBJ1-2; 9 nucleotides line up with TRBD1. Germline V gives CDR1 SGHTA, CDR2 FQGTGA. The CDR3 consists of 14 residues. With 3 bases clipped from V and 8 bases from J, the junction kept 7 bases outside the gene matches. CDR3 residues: CASSLGQGEEGYTF. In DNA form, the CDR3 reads TGTGCCAGCAGCTTGGGACAGGGTGAGGAGGGCTACACCTTC.

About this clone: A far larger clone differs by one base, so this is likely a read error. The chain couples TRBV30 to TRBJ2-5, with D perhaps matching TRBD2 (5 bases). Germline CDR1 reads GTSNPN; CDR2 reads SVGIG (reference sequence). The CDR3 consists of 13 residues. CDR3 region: CAWSYSAQEIQYF. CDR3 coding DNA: TGTGCCTGGAGTTATAGCGCCCAAGAGATCCAGTACTTC.

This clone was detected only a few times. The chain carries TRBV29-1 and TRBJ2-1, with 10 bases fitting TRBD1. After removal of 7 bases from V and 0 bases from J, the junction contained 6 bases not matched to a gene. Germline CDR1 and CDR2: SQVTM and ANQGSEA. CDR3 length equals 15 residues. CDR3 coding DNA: TGCAGCGCAAACCGACAGGGGGCCTCCTACAATGAGCAGTTCTTC. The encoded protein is CSANRQGASYNEQFF.